The 14 T cell receptor beta chains reported below all come from one sample, sequenced in a study of T cell responses to AZD1222 COVID-19 vaccine. The repertoire was sequenced with immunoSEQ multiplex PCR; TCRdb's copy has only in-frame clones and lacks some. The sample consists of roughly 84,000 clones, 80% to 90% of them appearing once. The sample was peripheral blood, taken 28 days after the second AZD1222 dose. Source of these receptors: an adult who received the AZD1222 COVID-19 vaccine.

The chain links TRBV11-2 to TRBJ1-1; tentatively, D is TRBD1 (5 bases). From germline, CDR1 is SGHAT and CDR2 FQNNGV. The CDR3 totals 13 residues. V gave up 5 bases and J gave up 3 bases, with 10 bases separating them. CDR3 sequence: CASSIRDDTEAFF. The DNA of the CDR3 is TGTGCCAGCAGCATCCGGGACGACACTGAAGCTTTCTTT.

The chain employs TRBV30 and TRBJ1-2, with TRBD1 as a possible D gene (5 bases). The V gene's germline CDR1 is GTSNPN and CDR2 SVGIG (reference sequence). The CDR3 has 11 residues. CDR3 sequence: CTGSSFYGYTF. Here the CDR3 DNA reads TGTACAGGAAGCAGTTTTTATGGCTACACCTTC.

CDR3 protein: CASSFGFYGYTF. In DNA, the CDR3 is TGTGCCAGCAGCTTCGGATTCTATGGCTACACCTTC. The rearrangement links TRBV7-2 to TRBJ1-2, with unresolved D. V dropped 3 bases and J dropped 4 bases, with 6 bases sitting between them. CDR3 length: 12 amino acids. CDR1 and CDR2 from the germline V gene are SGHTA and FQGNSA.

The chain joins TRBV30 to TRBJ1-2, with unresolved D. This CDR3 spans 13 amino acids. Deletions cut 3 bases from V and 3 bases from J, with 11 bases between. Germline V gene lookup returns CDR1 GTSNPN and CDR2 SVGIG (reference sequence). CDR3 protein: CAWRMVSDYGYTF. For the CDR3, the DNA is TGTGCCTGGAGAATGGTATCCGACTATGGCTACACCTTC.

The rearrangement joins TRBV19 to TRBJ1-3; TRBD1 is a possible D gene (5 bases). Germline loops: CDR1 LNHDA, CDR2 SQIVND (reference sequence). V gave up 5 bases and J gave up 6 bases, with 8 bases separating them. The CDR3 loop spans 12 amino acids. This chain's CDR3 is CASSPGPNTIYF. The CDR3 DNA follows: TGTGCCAGTAGTCCGGGGCCAAACACCATATATTTT.

The V gene is TRBV5-6, the J gene TRBJ2-3; perhaps TRBD2 as D (6 bases). CDR1 is SGHDT and CDR2 is YYEEEE in the germline V gene. The V end was cut by 0 bases, the J end by 15 bases, with 17 bases between. There are 13 residues in the CDR3. CDR3 DNA sequence: TGTGCCAGCAGCTTGGGGGAGGTACGGAGGGAATATTTT. Protein product: CASSLGEVRREYF.

This clone appeared a few times. V usage is TRBV11-3 and J usage is TRBJ2-3; D not certain. The germline V gene encodes CDR1 SGHNT and CDR2 YENEEA. V was clipped by 3 bases and J by 6 bases, with 4 bases between them. This CDR3 region has 11 residues. CDR3 DNA: TGTGCCAGCAGCTTCCTCGATACGCAGTATTTT. Translation: CASSFLDTQYF.

In this sample, this clone turned up once. This same CDR3 is encoded by further DNA sequences in the sample. The rearrangement links TRBV9 to TRBJ2-3; no reliable D call. The CDR3 consists of 11 residues. Germline V CDR1 and CDR2: SGDLS, YYNGEE. Between the trimmed V and J ends, which lost 0 bases and 4 bases, there was a span of 0 bases. CDR3 DNA: TGTGCCAGCAGCGTAGCAGATACGCAGTATTTT. Residues: CASSVADTQYF.

V usage is TRBV29-1 and J usage is TRBJ1-2, with 8 bases fitting TRBD1. CDR3 length: 13 residues. Germline V gene lookup returns CDR1 SQVTM and CDR2 ANQGSEA. Trimming took 5 bases from V and 5 from J; bases not matched to a gene: 7. The CDR3 sequence is CSVSRDRKYGYTF. The DNA for the CDR3 is TGCAGCGTTTCCCGGGACAGGAAGTATGGCTACACCTTC.

As DNA, the CDR3 is TGTGCCTGGAGTGTAAGGGGCAGGGGGAGATCTTTCTTT. Amino acid sequence: CAWSVRGRGRSFF. This chain connects TRBV30 to TRBJ1-1; 7 nucleotides agree with TRBD1. This CDR3 region has 13 residues. Germline CDR1 is GTSNPN and CDR2 is SVGIG (reference sequence). V dropped 0 bases and J dropped 12; count of bases not matched to a gene: 10.

CDR3 DNA: TGTGCCAGCAGCTTTAAGCGTCCCGGAATCGTTGATACGCAGTATTTT. Residues: CASSFKRPGIVDTQYF. The J gene is TRBJ2-3, the V gene TRBV7-8; unclear D gene. This CDR3 is 16 amino acids long. V was pared by 3 bases and J by 6 bases, with 19 bases between. The germline CDR1 and CDR2 sequences are SGHVS and FQNEAQ.

Many counts were recorded for this clone. The chain carries TRBV7-9 and TRBJ1-1, with unresolved D. The V and J ends lost 5 bases and 0 bases respectively, with 13 bases between them. This CDR3 has 15 amino acids. CDR1 and CDR2 from the germline V gene are SEHNR and FQNEAQ (reference sequence). The CDR3 nucleotides read TGTGCCAGCAGCACCGGACGGAAAGTGAACACTGAAGCTTTCTTT. Its protein product is CASSTGRKVNTEAFF.

The V call is TRBV7-9, the J call TRBJ2-5; D possibly corresponds to TRBD1 (6 bases). Trimming pared 4 bases from V and 1 base from J, leaving 13 bases between. Germline loops: CDR1 SEHNR, CDR2 FQNEAQ (reference sequence). This CDR3 is 15 amino acids long. The CDR3 bases are TGTGCCAGCAGCTCCGCAGGGGCGCCCCAAGAGACCCAGTACTTC. Protein product: CASSSAGAPQETQYF. Full variable domain (missing parts from reference TRBV7-9 and TRBJ2-5): DTGVSQNPRHKITKRGQNVTFRCDPISEHNRLYWYRQTLGQGPEFLTYFQNEAQLEKSRLLSDRFSAERPKGSFSTLEIQRTEQGDSAMYLCASSSAGAPQETQYFGPGTRLLVL.

This chain uses TRBV30 with TRBJ2-4, with D possibly matching TRBD1 (6 bases). Trimming removed 3 bases at V and 7 bases at J, with 10 bases between. Germline lookup yields CDR1 GTSNPN and CDR2 SVGIG (reference sequence). The length of the CDR3 is 12 residues. The CDR3 DNA is TGTGCCTGGAGCCAGGGGACGAACATTCAGTACTTC. It specifies CAWSQGTNIQYF.